The 29 T cell receptor beta chains presented below share a single source sample, sequenced in a study of T cells expressing NK-cell markers. Following a re-call of the 5' RACE reads, TCRdb has one entry per CDR3 protein and lacks DNA. The sample table sets out a few hundred thousand distinct CDR3 sequences. The sample was blood T cells: a sorted CD56 or NKG2C T cell subset, CD4+ or CD8+ T cells, or bulk PBMC T cells (not recorded which). These receptors all come from a man younger than 35 in good health.

This chain uses TRBV5-5 with TRBJ1-1. This CDR3 region has 12 residues. Per germline, CDR1 SGHKS and CDR2 YYEKEE (reference sequence). The CDR3 here is CASSYSPREAFF.

The V call is TRBV12-3 or TRBV12-4, the J call TRBJ1-5; the D gene TCRdb calls, TRBD1, cannot be checked with no DNA. CDR3 size: 14 residues. The CDR3 reads CASQTGGGYQPQHF.

This chain joins TRBV29-1 and TRBJ2-1; with no DNA, the TCRdb D assignment of TRBD2 cannot be verified. CDR1 is SQVTM and CDR2 is ANQGSEA in the germline V gene. The CDR3 totals 15 residues. This chain's CDR3 is CSVAGGRTSYNEQFF.

The chain links TRBV29-1 to TRBJ2-1. The germline gives CDR1 SQVTM, CDR2 ANQGSEA. The length of the CDR3 is 13 residues. CDR3 in amino acids: CSVEGSGFGEQFF.

The V gene is TRBV5-5, the J gene TRBJ1-2. The CDR3 loop spans 16 amino acids. Germline V lookup: CDR1 SGHKS, CDR2 YYEKEE (reference sequence). The CDR3 sequence: CASSLGGSTSFYGYTF.

V usage is TRBV30 and J usage is TRBJ2-1; TCRdb outputs TRBD2, but without DNA this stays unchecked. This CDR3 has 15 residues. Germline lookup yields CDR1 GTSNPN and CDR2 SVGIG (reference sequence). This CDR3 is CAWTRLAQGYNEQFF. Full variable domain (rest looked up from reference TRBV30 and TRBJ2-1): SQTIHQWPATLVQPVGSPLSLECTVEGTSNPNLYWYRQAAGRGLQLLFYSVGIGQISSEVPQNLSASRPQDRQFILSSKKLLLSDSGFYLCAWTRLAQGYNEQFFGPGTRLTVL.

The V call is TRBV7-2, the J call TRBJ2-3; the TRBD1 assignment by TCRdb is unverifiable without DNA. Germline CDR1 and CDR2: SGHTA and FQGNSA. The CDR3 consists of 16 residues. CDR3 sequence: CASRKFRAQGADTQYF.

This chain links TRBV6-2 or TRBV6-3 with TRBJ2-7; TCRdb calls TRBD1, which cannot be checked without DNA. The CDR3 sequence is 14 residues long. The germline CDR1 and CDR2 sequences are MNHEY and SVGEGT. CDR3 sequence: CASNRGGSAYEQYF.

This chain uses TRBV20-1 with TRBJ2-4; with no DNA, the TCRdb D assignment of TRBD1 cannot be verified. Germline V lookup: CDR1 DFQATT, CDR2 SNEGSKA (reference sequence). This CDR3 is 13 amino acids long. The CDR3 reads CSAPAPAKNIQYF.

The chain is built from TRBV3-1 and TRBJ2-2; with no DNA, the TCRdb D assignment of TRBD2 cannot be verified. The CDR3 extends over 14 amino acids. Looked up from germline, CDR1 is LGHDT and CDR2 is YNNKEL (reference sequence). CDR3 protein: CASSPGLHTGELFF.

The chain employs TRBV12-3 or TRBV12-4 and TRBJ2-7; TCRdb's D call, TRBD1, is unchecked because there is no DNA. This CDR3 has 14 residues. The CDR3 is CASSPVQGYYEQYF.

The gene calls are TRBV18 and TRBJ1-1; the TCRdb D gene call, TRBD1, has no DNA to confirm it. CDR3 length: 18 amino acids. The germline CDR1 and CDR2 sequences are KGHSH and LQKENI. The CDR3: CASSPMSISGQTNTEAFF.

The chain has TRBV29-1 and TRBJ2-1; the D gene TCRdb calls, TRBD2, cannot be checked with no DNA. CDR3 length: 13 amino acids. The germline V gene encodes CDR1 SQVTM and CDR2 ANQGSEA. CDR3 loop: CSYGTSGWDEQFF.

The genes are TRBV5-1 and TRBJ2-1; TCRdb selects TRBD1, and the lack of DNA leaves this call unchecked. The germline V gene has CDR1 SGHRS and CDR2 YFSETQ. This CDR3 region has 16 residues. The CDR3 reads CASSLPQDQHQAEQFF.

Considering frequency, this clonotype is medium-sized. The J gene is TRBJ2-1, the V gene TRBV12-3 or TRBV12-4; TCRdb's assignment of TRBD1 cannot be checked, as there is no DNA. The CDR3 sequence is 14 residues long. This chain's CDR3 is CASSPSGLLGEQFF.

This rearrangement joins TRBV20-1 to TRBJ2-1; no DNA is available, so the TRBD2 call from TCRdb remains unchecked. This CDR3 contains 14 residues. Germline loops: CDR1 DFQATT, CDR2 SNEGSKA (reference sequence). CDR3 sequence reads: CSARRDSGPNEQFF.

The CDR3 loop is CASRHRGSGQPQHF. V usage is TRBV6-5 and J usage is TRBJ1-5; as DNA is missing, the TRBD1 call by TCRdb cannot be tested. Germline V CDR1 and CDR2: MNHEY, SVGAGI. The CDR3 length is 14 residues.

The chain couples TRBV20-1 to TRBJ1-1. Germline V gives CDR1 DFQATT, CDR2 SNEGSKA (reference sequence). The CDR3 totals 15 residues. Here the CDR3 reads CSARGNPALNTEAFF.

The J gene is TRBJ2-5, the V gene TRBV6-5; TCRdb reports TRBD1, a call that lacks DNA to check it against. In germline, CDR1 is MNHEY, CDR2 SVGAGI. The CDR3 consists of 14 residues. CDR3 loop: CASSPSRTPRAQYF.

CDR3 sequence: CASSTRDSLTPDTQYF. The chain joins TRBV21-1 to TRBJ2-3; TCRdb reports TRBD1, a call that lacks DNA to check it against. TRBV21-1 counts as a pseudogene. CDR3 length equals 16 residues.

The chain employs TRBV20-1 and TRBJ1-5; no DNA is available, so the TRBD1 call from TCRdb remains unchecked. CDR1 is DFQATT, CDR2 SNEGSKA, per germline (reference sequence). The CDR3 has 14 residues. The CDR3 spells CSAPGQGSAQPQHF.

This rearrangement joins TRBV5-1 to TRBJ1-2. This CDR3 contains 14 residues. Germline V lookup: CDR1 SGHRS, CDR2 YFSETQ. The CDR3 loop reads CASSQQPSNYGYTF.

The V and J genes are TRBV14 and TRBJ2-1. The germline V gene encodes CDR1 SGHDN and CDR2 FVKESK. The CDR3 runs 15 residues. This CDR3 is CASSRAGGPRIEQFF.

The genes are TRBV20-1 and TRBJ2-3; there is no DNA to check the TCRdb D call of TRBD2. Germline-derived CDR1 and CDR2 are DFQATT and SNEGSKA (reference sequence). This CDR3 comprises 14 residues. The CDR3 sequence: CSAIGGRTPDTQYF.

J is TRBJ2-2 and V is TRBV11-3; TCRdb calls TRBD2, which cannot be checked without DNA. The CDR3 runs 15 residues. Germline V gene data show CDR1 as SGHNT and CDR2 as YENEEA. The CDR3 reads CASSIGLASPGELFF.

The chain is built from TRBV7-2 and TRBJ1-6. The CDR3 loop spans 15 amino acids. Germline V CDR1 and CDR2: SGHTA, FQGNSA. CDR3 protein: CASSLRGLENSPLHF.

The CDR3 reads CATWGRAYSYEQYF. The V call is TRBV15, the J call TRBJ2-7; TCRdb names TRBD2, which stays unverified in the absence of DNA. This CDR3 comprises 14 residues. Per the germline V gene, CDR1 is LNHNV and CDR2 is YYDKDF (reference sequence).

The chain recombines TRBV18 with TRBJ1-4. Germline-derived CDR1 and CDR2 are KGHSH and LQKENI. The CDR3 totals 12 residues. Here the CDR3 reads CASSPVGKKLFF.

This CDR3 reads CASSERRDTEAFF. The V call is TRBV2, the J call TRBJ1-1. CDR1 is SNHLY and CDR2 is FYNNEI in the germline V gene. The CDR3 spans 13 residues.